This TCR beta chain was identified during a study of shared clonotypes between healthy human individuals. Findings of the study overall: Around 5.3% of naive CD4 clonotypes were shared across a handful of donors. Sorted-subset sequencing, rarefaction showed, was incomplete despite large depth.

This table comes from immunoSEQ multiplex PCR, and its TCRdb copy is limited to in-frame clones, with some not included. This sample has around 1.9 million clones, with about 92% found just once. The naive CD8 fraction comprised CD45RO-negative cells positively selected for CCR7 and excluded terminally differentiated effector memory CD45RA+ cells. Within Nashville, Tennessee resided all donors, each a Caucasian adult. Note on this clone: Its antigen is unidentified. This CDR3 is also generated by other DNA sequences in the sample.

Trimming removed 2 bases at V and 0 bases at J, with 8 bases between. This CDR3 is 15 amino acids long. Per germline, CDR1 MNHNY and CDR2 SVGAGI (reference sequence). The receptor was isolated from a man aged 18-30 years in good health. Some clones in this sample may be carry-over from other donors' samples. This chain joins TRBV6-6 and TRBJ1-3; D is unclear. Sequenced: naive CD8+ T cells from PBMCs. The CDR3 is CASSYGVSSGNTIYF. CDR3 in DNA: TGTGCCAGCAGTTACGGGGTCTCCTCTGGAAACACCATATATTTT.